Listed below are T cell receptor beta chains from one sample, sequenced in a study of Ad26.COV2.S vaccination and SARS-CoV-2 variants. Libraries were prepared by immunoSEQ multiplex PCR; TCRdb keeps only in-frame clonotypes and omits some of them. The table shows fewer than 100,000 clones, with less than 85% occurring only once. The sequences come from peripheral blood, collected after recovery from COVID-19. The receptors here all came from a human donor who had recovered from COVID-19. The CDR3 runs from the conserved cysteine through the conserved F or W. D genes are given only for firm matches. The listing skips clone size in some rows; elsewhere it reads once, few, many or a size class.

>TRBD2|TRBJ2-1|TRBV29-1|-
TGCAGCGTTGACGGACTAGCGGGCGGCTACAATGAGCAGTTCTTC
CSVDGLAGGYNEQFF
>TRBD2|TRBJ2-3|TRBV5-6|-
TGTGCCAGCAGTCTCCGGACTAGCGGGATCCCCCTCGATACGCAGTATTTT
CASSLRTSGIPLDTQYF
>-|TRBJ1-3|TRBV9|-
TGTGCCAGCAGCGTAGAGGCAGGGGCTGGAAACACCATATATTTT
CASSVEAGAGNTIYF
>TRBD2|TRBJ2-1|TRBV28|-
TGTGCCAGCAGCCACCCTAGCGGCGCCTACAATGAGCAGTTCTTC
CASSHPSGAYNEQFF
>TRBD1|TRBJ1-2|TRBV18|-
TGTGCCAGCTCACCCCCGGGCAGGGGGCGATTTCGGGGCTACACCTTC
CASSPPGRGRFRGYTF
>-|TRBJ2-7|TRBV18|-
TGTGCCAGCTCACTGGACCACGGGGCCTACGAGCAGTACTTC
CASSLDHGAYEQYF
>-|TRBJ2-5|TRBV28|-
TGTGCCAGCAGCCAGGGGACTTCCCAAGAGACCCAGTACTTC
CASSQGTSQETQYF
>-|TRBJ2-7|TRBV19|once
TGTGCCAGTAGTATTTCGGCAGGGGACTACGAGCAGTACTTC
CASSISAGDYEQYF
>-|TRBJ2-1|TRBV7-2|-
TGTGCCAGCAGCATCATTCGGTCCAATGAGCAGTTCTTC
CASSIIRSNEQFF
>TRBD2|TRBJ2-7|TRBV18|-
TGTGCCAGCTCGTTCCGAGCGGGGCCGTCCTACGAGCAGTACTTC
CASSFRAGPSYEQYF
>TRBD2|TRBJ2-5|TRBV18|-
TGTGCCAGCTCACCACCACGGTCCGGGACTAGCGGCCAAGAGACCCAGTACTTC
CASSPPRSGTSGQETQYF
>-|TRBJ1-1|TRBV27|-
TGTGCCAGCAGTTTCTTAGACAGAAAGAACACTGAAGCTTTCTTT
CASSFLDRKNTEAFF
>-|TRBJ2-7|TRBV6-2/TRBV6-3|-
TGTGCCAGCAGTTACCTTCGGGCTAGCGACTACGAGCAGTACTTC
CASSYLRASDYEQYF
>-|TRBJ2-5|TRBV15|-
TGTGCCACCACCACGATAGGGGAAGAGACCCAGTACTTC
CATTTIGEETQYF
>-|TRBJ2-3|TRBV9|few
TGTGCCAGCAGCGTACAGACAGATACGCAGTATTTT
CASSVQTDTQYF
>TRBD1|TRBJ2-2|TRBV29-1|once
TGCAGCGCGACAGGGGGCCCAACCGCGAACACCGGGGAGCTGTTTTTT
CSATGGPTANTGELFF
>TRBD1|TRBJ2-5|TRBV18|-
TGTGCCAGCAGAGGGACAGGACAAGAGACCCAGTACTTC
CASRGTGQETQYF
>-|TRBJ2-3|TRBV19|-
TGTGCCAGTAGTATTCAGCGAAGCACAGATACGCAGTATTTT
CASSIQRSTDTQYF
>TRBD1|TRBJ1-6|TRBV2|-
TGTGCCAGCAGTGAAGGGACAGGGTTATCACCCCTCCACTTT
CASSEGTGLSPLHF
>-|TRBJ2-2|TRBV13|-
TGTGCCAGCAGCATCCTTTGGGGGGGCAGCGGCACCGGGGAGCTGTTTTTT
CASSILWGGSGTGELFF
>TRBD2|TRBJ2-4|TRBV4-3|once
TGCGCCAGCAGCCAAGATTCGTCAGCGGGAGGTGGTGACATTCAGTACTTC
CASSQDSSAGGGDIQYF
>-|TRBJ1-2|TRBV5-1|-
TGCGCCAGCAGCTTGCCAAAAGGAGGGGGAGCCTTGGGCTACACCTTC
CASSLPKGGGALGYTF
>-|TRBJ1-2|TRBV10-3|-
TGTGCCATCCGGGGTTCTAACTATGGCTACACCTTC
CAIRGSNYGYTF
>-|TRBJ2-1|TRBV27|-
TGTGCCAGTGGGGGCTACAATGAGCAGTTCTTC
CASGGYNEQFF
>-|TRBJ2-7|TRBV4-3|-
TGCGCCAGCAGCCAACAGCGGATAACCTCCTACGAGCAGTACTTC
CASSQQRITSYEQYF
>TRBD1|TRBJ1-5|TRBV3-1/TRBV3-2|-
TGTGCCAGCAGCCAAGAGGAAGGTTCTGGAGCCGGGACAGGGCGAGGGGGGTATCAGCCCCAGCATTTT
CASSQEEGSGAGTGRGGYQPQHF
>TRBD2|TRBJ2-5|TRBV2|-
TGTGCCAGCAGCCCGGGACTAGCTCGGGAGACCCAGTACTTC
CASSPGLARETQYF
>-|TRBJ1-1|TRBV28|-
TGTGCCAGCAGTTTAGGTTTTCGGGTAACTGAAGCTTTCTTT
CASSLGFRVTEAFF
>TRBD1|TRBJ2-1|TRBV6-2/TRBV6-3|-
TGTGCCAGCAGTTACCCCAGTCCCGGGACAGGGGGAGGCTCCTACAATGAGCAGTTCTTC
CASSYPSPGTGGGSYNEQFF
>-|TRBJ1-1|TRBV5-6|-
TGTGCCAGCAGCTGGAGCGTCGGGGTCGTCGGTGAAGCTTTCTTT
CASSWSVGVVGEAFF
>-|TRBJ2-3|TRBV2|few
TGTGCCAGCAGTGAGGTCACCCGCACAGATACGCAGTATTTT
CASSEVTRTDTQYF
>-|TRBJ2-7|TRBV5-6|-
TGTGCCAGCGGCCTTGGACCCGGTTCGTACTACGAGCAGTACTTC
CASGLGPGSYYEQYF
>TRBD1|TRBJ2-7|TRBV4-1|-
TGCGCCAGCAGCCAAATGCCAGGGGGCCACGAGCAGTACTTC
CASSQMPGGHEQYF
>-|TRBJ2-5|TRBV11-1|-
TGTGCCAGCAGCTTGTCAATAGGCCCAGAGACCCAGTACTTC
CASSLSIGPETQYF
>TRBD1|TRBJ2-7|TRBV6-1|-
TGTGCCAGCAGTGACAGGGGGTATTCCTACGAGCAGTACTTC
CASSDRGYSYEQYF
>-|TRBJ2-7|TRBV5-1|-
TGCGCCAGCAGCCCCGGGACCGTTTACGAGCAGTACTTC
CASSPGTVYEQYF
>TRBD2|TRBJ2-6|TRBV4-2|-
TGTGCCAGCAGCCAAGATTTAGCGGGAGGGCTGGGATCTGGGGCCAACGTCCTGACTTTC
CASSQDLAGGLGSGANVLTF
>-|TRBJ2-7|TRBV12-3/TRBV12-4|-
TGTGCCAGCAGTTTTTTTCCTAAGTACGAGCAGTACTTC
CASSFFPKYEQYF
>-|TRBJ1-1|TRBV12-3/TRBV12-4|-
TGTGCCAGCAGTTTTGACCGAACTGAAGCTTTCTTT
CASSFDRTEAFF
>-|TRBJ2-7|TRBV19|few
TGTGCCAGTAGTCTTAATAGCGCCTCCTACGAGCAGTACTTC
CASSLNSASYEQYF
>-|TRBJ1-5|TRBV24-1|-
TGTGCCACCAGTGTAGGGAACAGGGTCGGGAAGCCCCAGCATTTT
CATSVGNRVGKPQHF
>-|TRBJ1-5|TRBV6-2/TRBV6-3|-
TGTGCCAGCAGTTACGGGAGCAATCAGCCCCAGCATTTT
CASSYGSNQPQHF
>-|TRBJ1-5|TRBV7-9|-
TGTGCCAGCAGCTCCGGGGCAAATCAGCCCCAGCATTTT
CASSSGANQPQHF
>-|TRBJ2-7|TRBV5-4|few
TGTGCCAGCAGCTTTGAAACACGAGAGCAGTACTTC
CASSFETREQYF